This T cell receptor (beta chain) was retrieved from a study of blood T cell repertoires in COVID-19. Whole-study context: Samples representing acute and convalescent COVID-19 were sourced from the United States, Italy and Spain. The cDNA or gDNA used as material had been derived from T cells, B-cell-depleted T cells, or PBMCs.

The V gene lost 7 bases and the J gene lost 0 bases, with 15 bases spanning the gap. The CDR3 contains 15 residues. The germline gives CDR1 MNHEY, CDR2 SMNVEV (reference sequence). Authors' data handling: Estimates of nucleated cell counts were drawn from the amplification of reference gene primers. Using immunoSEQ multiplex PCR, the repertoire was profiled, and TCRdb retains in-frame clones only, with some absent. D and trimming were read from the DNA, whereas the V and J calls and clone size are those reported in that table. This table holds some 75,000 clones, around nine tenths found once. Sequencing was carried out using peripheral blood. The chain joins TRBV27 to TRBJ1-2; a possible D gene is TRBD1 (5 bases). The sequence derives from a man between 60 and 75 years old with acute or convalescent COVID-19. This chain's CDR3 is CASKGYSAPNYGYTF. The CDR3 DNA reads TGTGCCAGCAAGGGGTACAGTGCCCCTAACTATGGCTACACCTTC.